These T cell receptor beta chains were read from a single sample in a study of T cell repertoires in cytomegalovirus infection. TCRdb re-derived calls from the reads in MiXCR, one entry per CDR3 protein. The table records about 490,000 distinct CDR3 sequences, about 11% of them present only once. Material for sequencing was PBMCs. The origin of the receptors is a human donor in good health (CMV status not recorded). Some clones in this sample may be carry-over from other donors' samples. The CDR3 runs from the conserved cysteine through the conserved F or W. Each record gives: D gene, V gene, J gene, clone size, CDR3 DNA, CDR3 protein. The D gene is left open where the match is weak. Rows give clone size only sometimes, using once, few, many, or a class for an expanded clone.

d_gene: .
v_gene: TRBV7-2
j_gene: TRBJ1-5
abundance: many
CDR3nt: TGTGCCAGCAGCTTACAGGGTGGGAACAATCAGCCCCAGCATTTT
CDR3aa: CASSLQGGNNQPQHF

d_gene: .
v_gene: TRBV6-1
j_gene: TRBJ1-4
abundance: many
CDR3nt: TGTGCCAGCAGTGAAGATTTAGGCCCAACCGGAGAAAAACTGTTTTTT
CDR3aa: CASSEDLGPTGEKLFF

d_gene: .
v_gene: TRBV2
j_gene: TRBJ2-5
abundance: .
CDR3nt: TGTGCCAGCAGTGTAAGTGGAGACGCCCAGTACTTC
CDR3aa: CASSVSGDAQYF

d_gene: .
v_gene: TRBV20-1
j_gene: TRBJ1-1
abundance: many
CDR3nt: TGCAGTGCCCCCTCCCCCCCCTTGAACACTGAAGCTTTCTTT
CDR3aa: CSAPSPPLNTEAFF

d_gene: .
v_gene: TRBV28
j_gene: TRBJ2-1
abundance: many
CDR3nt: TGTGCCACCCAGTCAGGGGACAATGAGCAGTTCTTC
CDR3aa: CATQSGDNEQFF

d_gene: .
v_gene: TRBV28
j_gene: TRBJ1-5
abundance: .
CDR3nt: TGTGCCAGCAGTTTGGGACGGAGTATGGGGCCCCAGCATTTT
CDR3aa: CASSLGRSMGPQHF

d_gene: .
v_gene: TRBV5-1
j_gene: TRBJ2-1
abundance: many
CDR3nt: TGCGCCAGCAGCTTGGCCGAGGGGGGATACAATGAGCAGTTCTTC
CDR3aa: CASSLAEGGYNEQFF

d_gene: TRBD2
v_gene: TRBV7-2
j_gene: TRBJ2-3
abundance: many
CDR3nt: TGTGCCTCTAAGCGGGAGGGCACAGATACGCAGTATTTT
CDR3aa: CASKREGTDTQYF

d_gene: .
v_gene: TRBV6-1
j_gene: TRBJ1-3
abundance: many
CDR3nt: TGTGCCAGCAGTGTTTCAATGGACACCATATATTTT
CDR3aa: CASSVSMDTIYF

d_gene: .
v_gene: TRBV11-3
j_gene: TRBJ2-2
abundance: .
CDR3nt: TGTGCCAGCAGAATAAACACCGGGGAGCTGTTTTTT
CDR3aa: CASRINTGELFF

d_gene: TRBD2
v_gene: TRBV7-2
j_gene: TRBJ2-3
abundance: many
CDR3nt: TGTGCCAGCAGCTTCCCTAGCGGGACCACAGATACGCAGTATTTT
CDR3aa: CASSFPSGTTDTQYF